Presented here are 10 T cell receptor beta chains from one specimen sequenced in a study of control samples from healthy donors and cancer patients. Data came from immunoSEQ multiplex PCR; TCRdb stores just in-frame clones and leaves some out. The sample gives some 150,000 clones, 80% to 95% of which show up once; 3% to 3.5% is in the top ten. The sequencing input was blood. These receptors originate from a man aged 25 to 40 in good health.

CDR3 residues: CASSGQGFYEQYF. The CDR3 DNA is TGTGCCAGCAGTGGACAGGGGTTCTACGAGCAGTACTTC. The chain carries TRBV7-2 and TRBJ2-7; 9 nucleotides line up with TRBD1. Germline loops: CDR1 SGHTA, CDR2 FQGNSA. This CDR3 region has 13 residues. The V and J ends lost 6 bases and 3 bases, in that order; junction bases with no gene match: 3.

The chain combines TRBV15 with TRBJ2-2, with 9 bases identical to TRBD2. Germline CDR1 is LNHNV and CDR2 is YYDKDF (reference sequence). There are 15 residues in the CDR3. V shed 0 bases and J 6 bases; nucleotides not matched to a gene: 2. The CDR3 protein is CATSRDLAGPGELFF. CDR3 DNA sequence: TGTGCCACCAGCAGAGATCTAGCGGGGCCCGGGGAGCTGTTTTTT.

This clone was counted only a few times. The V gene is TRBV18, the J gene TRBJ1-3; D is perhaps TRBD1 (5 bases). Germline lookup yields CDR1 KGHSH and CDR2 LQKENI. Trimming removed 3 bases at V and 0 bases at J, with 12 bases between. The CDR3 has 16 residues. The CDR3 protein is CASSPGTVSSGNTIYF. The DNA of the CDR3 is TGTGCCAGCTCACCCGGGACGGTCAGCTCTGGAAACACCATATATTTT.

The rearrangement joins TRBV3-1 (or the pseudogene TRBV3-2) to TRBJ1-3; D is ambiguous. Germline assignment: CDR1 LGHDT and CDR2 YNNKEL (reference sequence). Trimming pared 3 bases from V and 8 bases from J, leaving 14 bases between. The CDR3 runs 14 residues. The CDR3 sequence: CASSQGHVIDTIYF. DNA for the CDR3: TGTGCCAGCAGCCAGGGCCATGTTATTGACACCATATATTTT.

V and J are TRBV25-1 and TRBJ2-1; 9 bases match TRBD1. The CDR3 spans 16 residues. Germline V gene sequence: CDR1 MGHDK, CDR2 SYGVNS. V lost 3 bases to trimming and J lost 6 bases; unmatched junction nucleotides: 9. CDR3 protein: CASSDLGTGQGNEQFF. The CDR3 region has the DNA TGTGCCAGCAGTGATTTGGGGACAGGGCAGGGCAATGAGCAGTTCTTC.

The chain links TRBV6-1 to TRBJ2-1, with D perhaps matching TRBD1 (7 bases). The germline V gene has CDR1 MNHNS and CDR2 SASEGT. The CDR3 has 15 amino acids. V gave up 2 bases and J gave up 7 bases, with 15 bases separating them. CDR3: CASSESLTGRNEQFF. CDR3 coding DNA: TGTGCCAGCAGTGAAAGTTTGACAGGGAGGAATGAGCAGTTCTTC.

CDR3 region: CASSQDRVGELFF. The CDR3 DNA reads TGTGCCAGCAGCCAAGATCGGGTCGGGGAGCTGTTTTTT. The chain combines TRBV14 with TRBJ2-2; no reliable D call. The germline V gene encodes CDR1 SGHDN and CDR2 FVKESK. Trimming cost V 0 bases and J 7 bases, with 6 bases left between them. The CDR3 covers 13 residues.

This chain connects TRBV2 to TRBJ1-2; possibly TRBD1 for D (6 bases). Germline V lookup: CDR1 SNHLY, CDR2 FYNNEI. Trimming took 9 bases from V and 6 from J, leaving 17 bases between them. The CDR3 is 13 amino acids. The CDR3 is CASAFRGADGYTF. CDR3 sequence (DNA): TGTGCCAGTGCCTTCAGGGGCGCAGATGGCTACACCTTC.

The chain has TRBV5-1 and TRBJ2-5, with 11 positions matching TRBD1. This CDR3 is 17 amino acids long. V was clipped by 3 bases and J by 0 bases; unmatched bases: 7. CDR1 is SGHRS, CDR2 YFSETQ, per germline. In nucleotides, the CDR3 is TGCGCCAGCAGCTCCGCGGACAGGGGGCTTTACCAAGAGACCCAGTACTTC. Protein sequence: CASSSADRGLYQETQYF.

CDR3 DNA sequence: TGTGCCAGCAGCTACTCGGACAGGGGGCGATCCTATGAGCAGTTCTTC. It yields the protein CASSYSDRGRSYEQFF. The V and J genes are TRBV3-1 (or the pseudogene TRBV3-2) and TRBJ2-1; 11 bases are a match to TRBD1. The CDR3 contains 16 residues. Germline lookup yields CDR1 LGHDT and CDR2 YNNKEL (reference sequence). Losses at the gene ends were 5 bases for V and 8 bases for J; bases not matched to a gene: 11.